This passage covers 13 T cell receptor beta chains from one sample sequenced in a study of blood T cell repertoires in COVID-19. The method was immunoSEQ multiplex PCR; TCRdb's version includes in-frame clones alone and lacks a portion of them. The sample yields some 71,000 clones, under 90% seen once. The sequenced material came from peripheral blood. Receptor source: a man aged 50 to 59 with COVID-19, enrolled during active disease.

The chain uses TRBV5-1 and TRBJ2-7; the match to TRBD1 covers 8 bases. Per germline, CDR1 SGHRS and CDR2 YFSETQ. The CDR3 runs 14 residues. V was clipped by 4 bases and J by 2 bases; unmatched bases: 5. The CDR3 loop reads CASSPSGQAYEQYF. The CDR3 coding sequence is TGCGCCAGCAGCCCTTCGGGACAGGCCTACGAGCAGTACTTC.

The V gene is TRBV7-3, the J gene TRBJ2-1; no clear D gene. CDR1 and CDR2 from the germline V gene are SGHTA and FQGTGA. The CDR3 is 18 amino acids. The V end lost 1 base, the J end lost 7 bases, and 23 bases lay between the germline ends. The CDR3 DNA reads TGTGCCAGCAGCTTAAATTCTTTGGTTTCCCCTCTATGGAATGAGCAGTTCTTC. Translating gives CASSLNSLVSPLWNEQFF.

The rearrangement joins TRBV7-2 to TRBJ2-3, with a possible D match to TRBD2 (6 bases). This CDR3 region has 13 residues. CDR1 is SGHTA, CDR2 FQGNSA, per germline. The V and J ends lost 4 bases and 6 bases respectively, with 11 bases between them. Here the CDR3 DNA reads TGTGCCAGCAGCTCCGGACTATTTGATACGCAGTATTTT. Residues: CASSSGLFDTQYF. The variable domain in full, completed from reference TRBV7-2 and TRBJ2-3, reads GAGVSQSPSNKVTEKGKDVELRCDPISGHTALYWYRQSLGQGLEFLIYFQGNSAPDKSGLPSDRFSAERTGGSVSTLTIQRTQQEDSAVYLCASSSGLFDTQYFGPGTRLTVL.

This sequence joins TRBV20-1 and TRBJ2-3; 8 bases fit TRBD2. Germline V gene sequence: CDR1 DFQATT, CDR2 SNEGSKA (reference sequence). This CDR3 contains 14 residues. V was clipped by 3 bases and J by 5 bases; unmatched bases: 7. This CDR3 reads CSASKAGGLDTQYF. The CDR3 region has the DNA TGCAGTGCTAGTAAGGCGGGGGGCCTAGATACGCAGTATTTT.

A few counts support this clone. The chain uses TRBV12-3 or TRBV12-4 and TRBJ1-6; TRBD1 agrees at 9 bases. CDR3 size: 13 residues. V shed 7 bases, J shed 8 bases, and the junction held 3 bases outside the gene matches. The CDR3 loop reads CASTRTGDSPLHF. CDR3 nucleotides: TGTGCCAGCACCCGGACAGGGGATTCACCCCTCCACTTT.

The rearrangement uses TRBV18 and TRBJ1-3; D is perhaps TRBD1 (6 bases). CDR1 and CDR2 (germline): KGHSH, LQKENI. This CDR3 contains 14 residues. The V and J ends lost 8 bases and 1 base respectively, with 12 bases between them. CDR3 bases: TGTGCCAGCACTCCCGACAGGTCTGGAAACACCATATATTTT. This codes for CASTPDRSGNTIYF.

The sample holds one count of this clone. The chain uses TRBV5-1 and TRBJ2-7, with D maybe TRBD1 (5 bases). Germline V gene lookup returns CDR1 SGHRS and CDR2 YFSETQ. Deletions cut 4 bases from V and 3 bases from J, with 17 bases between. The CDR3 is 15 amino acids. In DNA form, the CDR3 reads TGCGCCAGCAGCCTTTTCGGCAGGGAAGGCTACGAGCAGTACTTC. This encodes CASSLFGREGYEQYF.

V is TRBV6-5 and J is TRBJ2-3, with D possibly being TRBD2 (7 bases). The CDR3 is 14 amino acids. Germline loops: CDR1 MNHEY, CDR2 SVGAGI. The V end was cut by 6 bases, the J end by 4 bases, with 14 bases between. The CDR3 reads CASSWGGGADTQYF. For the CDR3, the DNA is TGTGCCAGCAGCTGGGGGGGCGGAGCAGATACGCAGTATTTT.

V is TRBV19 and J is TRBJ2-7; 11 bases are a match to TRBD1. The germline CDR1 and CDR2 sequences are LNHDA and SQIVND (reference sequence). CDR3 length: 15 amino acids. Trimming removed 2 bases from V and 5 bases from J; junction bases left unmatched: 5. CDR3 amino acids: CASSIRDRGINEQYF. The CDR3 region has the DNA TGTGCCAGTAGTATACGGGACAGGGGGATCAACGAGCAGTACTTC.

This chain connects TRBV7-3 to TRBJ2-7; 8 bases match TRBD1. The CDR3 consists of 14 residues. Unmatched junction bases numbered 3, after V lost 3 bases and J lost 2 bases. Germline-derived CDR1 and CDR2 are SGHTA and FQGTGA. CDR3 coding DNA: TGTGCCAGCAGCTTCGGGACAGGAACCTACGAGCAGTACTTC. Translating it yields CASSFGTGTYEQYF.

This chain uses TRBV19 with TRBJ1-5; the D is unclear. CDR1 is LNHDA, CDR2 SQIVND, per germline (reference sequence). CDR3 length: 16 amino acids. Trimming cost V 9 bases and J 0 bases, with 18 bases left between them. The CDR3 sequence is CASRGGGQNSNQPQHF. DNA of the CDR3: TGTGCCAGCAGAGGAGGAGGTCAGAATAGCAATCAGCCCCAGCATTTT.

The gene calls are TRBV14 and TRBJ1-5, with D unclear. Germline CDR1 is SGHDN and CDR2 is FVKESK. CDR3 length: 15 amino acids. Trimming stripped 3 bases from V and 4 bases from J, with 13 bases between. Here the CDR3 DNA reads TGTGCCAGCAGCCAGTTGGCAGGCGTTAATCAGCCCCAGCATTTT. Its translation: CASSQLAGVNQPQHF.

On this clone itself: One end of the junction is discordant with germline, which a read error may explain. The V gene is TRBV6-2 or TRBV6-3, the J gene TRBJ1-2, with a tentative D call TRBD1 (5 bases). CDR3 length equals 11 residues. CDR1 and CDR2 from the germline V gene are MNHEY and SVGEGT. DNA of the CDR3: TGTGCCAGCAATTACCAGGGTGGCTACACCTTC. Translation gives CASNYQGGYTF.